This TCR beta chain was captured in a study of cytomegalovirus exposure and HLA in healthy donors. Study-level points and caveats: Compared with the approximately 700-donor mean, an Asian-associated ancestry cluster reportedly had fewer N-insertions, according to a later analysis. Clonal expansion, a later analysis showed, was greater in HLA-associated TCR beta chains than in equally common others. Later analysis identified a missense DCLRE1C variant that was linked to TCR beta V- and J-gene trimming.

Germline V gene sequence: CDR1 LNHDA, CDR2 SQIVND (reference sequence). Trimming took 4 bases from V and 3 from J; bases not matched to a gene: 14. The CDR3 covers 18 residues. To note about this clone: Antigen specificity is unknown.

PCR primers comprised 60 Vbeta and 13 Jbeta primers. The repertoire was sequenced with immunoSEQ multiplex PCR; TCRdb's copy has only in-frame clones and lacks some. Seen here are under 150,000 clones, around 81% observed once, and the top ten hold around 0.7%. The clonotype comes from a man between 18 and 35 years old in good health and CMV-seronegative. Sequencing was done on a sample of PBMCs. The chain couples TRBV19 to TRBJ2-1; TRBD2 agrees at 8 bases. This CDR3 reads CASSTHLREGTRYNEQFF. The CDR3 bases are TGTGCCAGTAGTACTCATCTACGGGAGGGGACCCGCTACAATGAGCAGTTCTTC. Looking up the rest from reference TRBV19 and TRBJ2-1 gives the full variable domain: DGGITQSPKYLFRKEGQNVTLSCEQNLNHDAMYWYRQDPGQGLRLIYYSQIVNDFQKGDIAEGYSVSREKKESFPLTVTSAQKNPTAFYLCASSTHLREGTRYNEQFFGPGTRLTVL.